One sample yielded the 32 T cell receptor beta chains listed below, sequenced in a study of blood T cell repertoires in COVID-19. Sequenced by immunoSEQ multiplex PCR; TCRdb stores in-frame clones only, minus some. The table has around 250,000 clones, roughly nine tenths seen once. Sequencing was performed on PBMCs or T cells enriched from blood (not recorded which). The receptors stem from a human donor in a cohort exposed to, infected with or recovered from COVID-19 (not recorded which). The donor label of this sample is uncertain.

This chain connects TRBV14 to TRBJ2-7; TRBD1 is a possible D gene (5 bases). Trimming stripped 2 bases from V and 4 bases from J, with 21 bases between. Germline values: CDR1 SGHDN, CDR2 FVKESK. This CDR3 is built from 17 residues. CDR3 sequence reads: CASSQTQESTIAYEQYF. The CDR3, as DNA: TGTGCCAGCAGCCAAACACAGGAGAGTACTATTGCTTACGAGCAGTACTTC.

This CDR3 reads CASSLAASGGALADTQYF. In nucleotides, the CDR3 is TGTGCCAGCAGCTTAGCGGCTAGCGGGGGGGCCTTGGCAGATACGCAGTATTTT. The J gene is TRBJ2-3, the V gene TRBV7-2; TRBD2 matches at 12 bases. Germline V gene data show CDR1 as SGHTA and CDR2 as FQGNSA. This CDR3 has 18 amino acids. V shed 0 bases, J shed 4 bases, and the junction held 8 bases outside the gene matches.

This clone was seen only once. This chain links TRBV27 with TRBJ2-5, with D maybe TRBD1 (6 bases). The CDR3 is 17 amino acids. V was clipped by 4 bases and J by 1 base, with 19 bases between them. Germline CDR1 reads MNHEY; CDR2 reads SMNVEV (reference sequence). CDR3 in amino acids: CASSSATGWFRQETQYF. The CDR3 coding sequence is TGTGCCAGCAGTTCAGCGACAGGCTGGTTTCGCCAAGAGACCCAGTACTTC.

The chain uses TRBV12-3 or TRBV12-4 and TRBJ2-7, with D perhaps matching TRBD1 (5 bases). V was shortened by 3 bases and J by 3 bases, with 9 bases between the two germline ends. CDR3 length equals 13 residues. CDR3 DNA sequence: TGTGCCAGCAGTTTTGACAGATTCTACGAGCAGTACTTC. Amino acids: CASSFDRFYEQYF.

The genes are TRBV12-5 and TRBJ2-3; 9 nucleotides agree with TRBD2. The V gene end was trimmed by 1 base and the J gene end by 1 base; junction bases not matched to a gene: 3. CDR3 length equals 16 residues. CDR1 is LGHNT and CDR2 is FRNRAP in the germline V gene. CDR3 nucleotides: TGTGCTAGTGGTTTGGGGTCTAGCGGGGGCACAGATACGCAGTATTTT. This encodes CASGLGSSGGTDTQYF.

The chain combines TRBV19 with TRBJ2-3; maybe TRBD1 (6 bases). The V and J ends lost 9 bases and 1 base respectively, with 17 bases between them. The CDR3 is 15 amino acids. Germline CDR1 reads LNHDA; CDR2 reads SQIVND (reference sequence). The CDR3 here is CASGSSGAGTDTQYF. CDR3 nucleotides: TGTGCCAGCGGGTCCTCAGGGGCGGGCACAGATACGCAGTATTTT.

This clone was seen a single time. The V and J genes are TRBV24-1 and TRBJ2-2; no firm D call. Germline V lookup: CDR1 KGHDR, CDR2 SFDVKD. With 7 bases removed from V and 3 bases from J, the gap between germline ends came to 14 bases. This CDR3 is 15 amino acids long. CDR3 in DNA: TGTGCCACCAGAGGCACACAGCCCGACACCGGGGAGCTGTTTTTT. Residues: CATRGTQPDTGELFF.

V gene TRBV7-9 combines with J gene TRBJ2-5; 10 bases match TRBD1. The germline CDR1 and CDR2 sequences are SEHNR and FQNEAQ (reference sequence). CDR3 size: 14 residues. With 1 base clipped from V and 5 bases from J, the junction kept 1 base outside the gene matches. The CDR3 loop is CASSLVGQGETQYF. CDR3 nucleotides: TGTGCCAGCAGCTTAGTGGGACAGGGGGAGACCCAGTACTTC.

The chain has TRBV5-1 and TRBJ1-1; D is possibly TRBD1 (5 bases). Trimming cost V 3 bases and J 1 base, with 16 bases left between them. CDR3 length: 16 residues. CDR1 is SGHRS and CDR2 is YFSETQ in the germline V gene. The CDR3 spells CASSSPRGGRNTEAFF. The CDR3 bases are TGCGCCAGCAGCTCACCCCGTGGGGGGAGGAACACTGAAGCTTTCTTT.

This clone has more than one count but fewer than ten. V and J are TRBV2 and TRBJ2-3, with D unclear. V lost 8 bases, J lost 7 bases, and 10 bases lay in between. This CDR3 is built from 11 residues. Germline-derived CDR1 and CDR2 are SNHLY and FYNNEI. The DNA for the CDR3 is TGTGCCAGCTGTGTGAGATATACGCAGTATTTT. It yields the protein CASCVRYTQYF.

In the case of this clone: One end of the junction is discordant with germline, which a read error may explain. The DNA for the CDR3 is TGTGCCAGCAGCGGGGCGGGGAACGCCGGGGAGCTGTTTTTT. It translates to CASSGAGNAGELFF. The chain carries TRBV7-7 and TRBJ2-2; D might be TRBD2 (6 bases). The CDR3 is 14 residues long. Germline CDR1 and CDR2: SSHAT and FNYEAQ (reference sequence).

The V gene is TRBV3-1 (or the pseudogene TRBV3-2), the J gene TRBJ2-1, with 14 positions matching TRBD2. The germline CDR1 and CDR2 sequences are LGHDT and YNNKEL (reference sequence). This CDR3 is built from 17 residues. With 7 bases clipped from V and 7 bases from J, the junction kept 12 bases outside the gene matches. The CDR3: CASTLGTSGGPPNEQFF. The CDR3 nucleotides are TGTGCCAGCACCCTAGGGACTAGCGGGGGCCCCCCTAATGAGCAGTTCTTC.

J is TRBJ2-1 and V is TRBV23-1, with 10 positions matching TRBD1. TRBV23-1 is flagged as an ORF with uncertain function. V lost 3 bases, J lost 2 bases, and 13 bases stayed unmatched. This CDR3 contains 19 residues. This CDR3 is CASSHPRDRGRLTYNEQFF. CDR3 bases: TGCGCCAGCAGTCATCCCCGGGACAGGGGAAGGTTGACCTACAATGAGCAGTTCTTC.

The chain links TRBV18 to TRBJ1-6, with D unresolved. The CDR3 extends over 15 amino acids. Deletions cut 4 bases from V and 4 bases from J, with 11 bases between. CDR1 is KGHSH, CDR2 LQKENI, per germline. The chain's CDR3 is CASSLRLRYNSPLHF. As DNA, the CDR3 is TGTGCCAGCTCACTGCGACTCCGTTATAATTCACCCCTCCACTTT.

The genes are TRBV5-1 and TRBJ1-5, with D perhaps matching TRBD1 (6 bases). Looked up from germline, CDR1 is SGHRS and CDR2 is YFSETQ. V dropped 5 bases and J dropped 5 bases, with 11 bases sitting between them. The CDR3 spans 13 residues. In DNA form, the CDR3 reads TGCGCCAGCAGTAAGGGGGGGTATCAGCCCCAGCATTTT. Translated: CASSKGGYQPQHF. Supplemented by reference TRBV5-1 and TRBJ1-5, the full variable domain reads KAGVTQTPRYLIKTRGQQVTLSCSPISGHRSVSWYQQTPGQGLQFLFEYFSETQRNKGNFPGRFSGRQFSNSRSEMNVSTLELGDSALYLCASSKGGYQPQHFGDGTRLSIL.

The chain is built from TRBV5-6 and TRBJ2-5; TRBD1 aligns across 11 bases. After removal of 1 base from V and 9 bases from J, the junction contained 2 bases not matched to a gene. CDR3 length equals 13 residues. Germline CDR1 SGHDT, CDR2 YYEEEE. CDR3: CASSLSDRGPQYF. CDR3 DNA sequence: TGTGCCAGCAGCTTGTCGGACAGGGGGCCCCAGTACTTC.

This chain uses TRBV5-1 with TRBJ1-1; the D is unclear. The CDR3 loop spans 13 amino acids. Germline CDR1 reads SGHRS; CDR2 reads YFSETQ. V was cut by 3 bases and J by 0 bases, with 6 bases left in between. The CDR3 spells CASSSLMNTEAFF. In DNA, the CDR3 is TGCGCCAGCAGCTCTCTAATGAACACTGAAGCTTTCTTT.

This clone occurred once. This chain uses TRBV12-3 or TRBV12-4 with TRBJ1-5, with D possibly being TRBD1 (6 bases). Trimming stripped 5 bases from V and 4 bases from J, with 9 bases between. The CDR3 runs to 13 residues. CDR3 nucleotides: TGTGCCAGCAGTGTTGGGACAAATCAGCCCCAGCATTTT. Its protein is CASSVGTNQPQHF.

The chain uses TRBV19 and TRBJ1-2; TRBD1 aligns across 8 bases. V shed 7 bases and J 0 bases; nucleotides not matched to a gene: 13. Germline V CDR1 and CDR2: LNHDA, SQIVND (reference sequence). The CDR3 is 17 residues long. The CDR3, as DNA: TGTGCCAGTAAATCGGGCCCCGACAGGGGTGCTAACTATGGCTACACCTTC. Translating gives CASKSGPDRGANYGYTF.

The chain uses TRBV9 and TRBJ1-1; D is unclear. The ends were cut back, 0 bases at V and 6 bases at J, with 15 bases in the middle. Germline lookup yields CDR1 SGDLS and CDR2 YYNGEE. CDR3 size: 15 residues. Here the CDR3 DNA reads TGTGCCAGCAGCGTAGGAGTCGAGCTATCGGCTGAAGCTTTCTTT. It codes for CASSVGVELSAEAFF.

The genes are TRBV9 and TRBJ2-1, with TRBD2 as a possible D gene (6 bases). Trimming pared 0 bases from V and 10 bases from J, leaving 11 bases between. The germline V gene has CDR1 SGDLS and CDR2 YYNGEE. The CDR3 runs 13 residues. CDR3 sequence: CASSVGAGGEQFF. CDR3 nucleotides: TGTGCCAGCAGCGTAGGAGCGGGCGGGGAGCAGTTCTTC. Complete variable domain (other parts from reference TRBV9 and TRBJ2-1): DSGVTQTPKHLITATGQRVTLRCSPRSGDLSVYWYQQSLDQGLQFLIQYYNGEERAKGNILERFSAQQFPDLHSELNLSSLELGDSALYFCASSVGAGGEQFFGPGTRLTVL.

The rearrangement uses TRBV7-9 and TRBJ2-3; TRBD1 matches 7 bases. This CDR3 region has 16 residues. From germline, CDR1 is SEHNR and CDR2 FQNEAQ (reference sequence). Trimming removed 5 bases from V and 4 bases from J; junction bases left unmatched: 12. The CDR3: CASSPWTGQRADTQYF. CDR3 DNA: TGTGCCAGCAGCCCCTGGACAGGACAACGGGCAGATACGCAGTATTTT.

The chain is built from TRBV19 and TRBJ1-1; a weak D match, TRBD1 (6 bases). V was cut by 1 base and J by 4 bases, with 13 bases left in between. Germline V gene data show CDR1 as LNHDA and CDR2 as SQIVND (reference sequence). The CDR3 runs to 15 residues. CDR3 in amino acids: CASSIGGGRSTEAFF. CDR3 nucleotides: TGTGCCAGTAGTATAGGAGGGGGAAGGTCCACTGAAGCTTTCTTT. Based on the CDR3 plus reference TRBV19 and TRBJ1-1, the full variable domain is DGGITQSPKYLFRKEGQNVTLSCEQNLNHDAMYWYRQDPGQGLRLIYYSQIVNDFQKGDIAEGYSVSREKKESFPLTVTSAQKNPTAFYLCASSIGGGRSTEAFFGQGTRLTVV.

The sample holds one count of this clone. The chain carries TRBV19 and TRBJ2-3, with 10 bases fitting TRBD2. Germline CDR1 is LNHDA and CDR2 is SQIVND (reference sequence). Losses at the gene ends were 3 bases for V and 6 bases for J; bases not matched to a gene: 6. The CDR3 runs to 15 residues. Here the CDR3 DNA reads TGTGCCAGTAGTATTCTAGCGGGGGTATCCGATACGCAGTATTTT. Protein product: CASSILAGVSDTQYF.

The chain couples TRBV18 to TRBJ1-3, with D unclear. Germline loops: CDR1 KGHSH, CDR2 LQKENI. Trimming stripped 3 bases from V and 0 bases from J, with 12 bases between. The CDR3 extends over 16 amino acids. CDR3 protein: CASSPRETSSGNTIYF. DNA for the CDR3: TGTGCCAGCTCACCGCGGGAAACCTCCTCTGGAAACACCATATATTTT.

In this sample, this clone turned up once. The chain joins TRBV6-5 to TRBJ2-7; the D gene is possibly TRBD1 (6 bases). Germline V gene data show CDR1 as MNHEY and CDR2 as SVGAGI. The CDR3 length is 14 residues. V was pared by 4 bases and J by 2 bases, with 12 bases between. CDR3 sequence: CASSSNRVPYEQYF. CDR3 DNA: TGTGCCAGCAGTTCCAACAGGGTCCCCTACGAGCAGTACTTC.

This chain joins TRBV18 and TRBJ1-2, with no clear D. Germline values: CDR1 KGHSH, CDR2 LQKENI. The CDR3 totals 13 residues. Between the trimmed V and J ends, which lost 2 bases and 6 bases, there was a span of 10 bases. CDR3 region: CASSPDEAHGYTF. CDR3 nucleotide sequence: TGTGCCAGCTCACCAGACGAGGCCCATGGCTACACCTTC.

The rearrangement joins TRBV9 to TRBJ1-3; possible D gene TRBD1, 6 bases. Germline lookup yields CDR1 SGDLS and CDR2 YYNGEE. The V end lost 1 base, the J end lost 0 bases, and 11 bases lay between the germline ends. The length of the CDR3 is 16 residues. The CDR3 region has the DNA TGTGCCAGCAGCGTACTACAGGGAAACTCTGGAAACACCATATATTTT. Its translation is CASSVLQGNSGNTIYF.

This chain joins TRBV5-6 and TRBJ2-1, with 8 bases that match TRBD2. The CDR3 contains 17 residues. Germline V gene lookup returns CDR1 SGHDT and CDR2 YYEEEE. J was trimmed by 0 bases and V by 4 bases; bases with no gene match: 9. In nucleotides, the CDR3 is TGTGCCAGCAGCGCGCGACTAGCGCTAAGCTCCTACAATGAGCAGTTCTTC. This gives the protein CASSARLALSSYNEQFF.

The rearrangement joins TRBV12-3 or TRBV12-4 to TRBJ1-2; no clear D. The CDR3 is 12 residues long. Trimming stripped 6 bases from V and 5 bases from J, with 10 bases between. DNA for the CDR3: TGTGCCAGCAGCCCGGCAGGATATGGCTACACCTTC. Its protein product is CASSPAGYGYTF.

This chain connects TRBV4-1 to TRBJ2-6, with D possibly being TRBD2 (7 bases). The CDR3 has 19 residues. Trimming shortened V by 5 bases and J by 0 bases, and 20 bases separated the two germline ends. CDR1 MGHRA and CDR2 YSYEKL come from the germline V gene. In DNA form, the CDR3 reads TGCGCCAGCAGCGAGGGGAGGGGGGCCCGTCGCTCTGGGGCCAACGTCCTGACTTTC. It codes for CASSEGRGARRSGANVLTF.

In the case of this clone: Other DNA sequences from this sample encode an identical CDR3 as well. The CDR3 bases are TGCGCCAGCAGCTCTGGGCAGTCCTACGAGCAGTACTTC. It codes for CASSSGQSYEQYF. The chain uses TRBV5-1 and TRBJ2-7; D gene uncertain. The CDR3 has 13 residues. Per the germline V gene, CDR1 is SGHRS and CDR2 is YFSETQ. Trimming pared 3 bases from V and 1 base from J, leaving 8 bases between.